This is a list of T cell receptor beta chains from one sample in a study of blood T cell repertoires in COVID-19. Clones were sequenced by immunoSEQ multiplex PCR, and TCRdb holds only the in-frame ones, with some missing. The table shows more than 300,000 clones, with roughly 90% occurring only once. The sequenced sample was peripheral blood. These receptors originate from a man aged 18 to 29 who had recovered from COVID-19. CDR3s include the opening cysteine and the closing phenylalanine or tryptophan. A D gene is named only where the DNA matches it firmly. The size of a clone is reported for some rows only, either as once, few or many, or as a class for expanded clones.

cdr3_nt cdr3_aa j_call v_call clone_size d_call
TGTGCCAGCAGCATTGGGGGGACTCGACATGGCTACACCTTC CASSIGGTRHGYTF TRBJ1-2 TRBV9 . .
TGCGCCAGCAGCCCTACGACGGGTTCCCTCTACGAGCAGTACTTC CASSPTTGSLYEQYF TRBJ2-7 TRBV4-3 . .
TGTGCCAGCAGCTCCCCGACAGGCGGCACTGAAAAACTGTTTTTT CASSSPTGGTEKLFF TRBJ1-4 TRBV7-2 . .
TGTGCCAGCAGCTTACGGGGGGATACTTTCACCGGGGAGCTGTTTTTT CASSLRGDTFTGELFF TRBJ2-2 TRBV7-9 . TRBD2
TGTGCCAGTAGTTCCGAAGGGCGGGGAAACATGAACACTGAAGCTTTCTTT CASSSEGRGNMNTEAFF TRBJ1-1 TRBV19 . .
TGCGCCAGCAGCGCCGACAGGGTGAACACCGGGGAGCTGTTTTTT CASSADRVNTGELFF TRBJ2-2 TRBV5-1 . TRBD1
TGTGCCAGCAGTGAGGAGGGCACCCGCACAGATACGCAGTATTTT CASSEEGTRTDTQYF TRBJ2-3 TRBV2 . .
TGTGCCACCAGTGACACAGGGGAGAGCACAGATACGCAGTATTTT CATSDTGESTDTQYF TRBJ2-3 TRBV24-1 . TRBD1
TGTGCCAGCAGTGACGGCAGGGGATACAATGAGCAGTTCTTC CASSDGRGYNEQFF TRBJ2-1 TRBV2 . .
TGTGCCAGCAGTTATAGTGGCGGGGGGACCGGGGAGCTGTTTTTT CASSYSGGGTGELFF TRBJ2-2 TRBV6-6 . TRBD2
TGCAGTGCTATTGACGCGGGGGCCCCCTCGATCTTC CSAIDAGAPSIF TRBJ2-1 TRBV20-1 . .
TGTGCCAGTCTCCGAGCCACGGGACAGAACCTTTATGGCTACACCTTC CASLRATGQNLYGYTF TRBJ1-2 TRBV19 . TRBD1
TGCAGCGTTGCCGTTACAGGCACAGATACGCAGTATTTT CSVAVTGTDTQYF TRBJ2-3 TRBV29-1 . .
TGTGCCAGCAGTTTAATTAATGATGAGCAGTTCTTC CASSLINDEQFF TRBJ2-1 TRBV27 . .
TGTGCCAGCACGAGGTTTCCGGGGACAGGTCCCGACACCATATATTTT CASTRFPGTGPDTIYF TRBJ1-3 TRBV5-6 . TRBD1
TGCGCCAGCAGCTTGGACAGGGGGATCTATGGCTACACCTTC CASSLDRGIYGYTF TRBJ1-2 TRBV5-1 . TRBD1
TGTGCCAGCAGCTTCACTCCGACAGGGGAGGCTGGGGCCAACGTCCTGACTTTC CASSFTPTGEAGANVLTF TRBJ2-6 TRBV7-3 . TRBD1
TGTGCCAGTAGCTTCTCGGGGACCCAGTACTTC CASSFSGTQYF TRBJ2-5 TRBV19 . .
TGTGCCAGCAGCTCCCACACCGTCTCTGGAAACACCATATATTTT CASSSHTVSGNTIYF TRBJ1-3 TRBV21-1 . .
TGTGCCAGCAGCGTAGACCAAGCGGGAGTGATAGATACGCAGTATTTT CASSVDQAGVIDTQYF TRBJ2-3 TRBV9 once TRBD2
TGCGCCAGCAGTGAGTCGAATGGGGGGACTGAAGCTTTCTTT CASSESNGGTEAFF TRBJ1-1 TRBV10-2 . .
TGTGCCAGCAGCTTACGGGTAGCGGGAGAAGGTTACAATGAGCAGTTCTTC CASSLRVAGEGYNEQFF TRBJ2-1 TRBV7-9 once TRBD2
TGTGCCAGCAGCTTGAACAGGGGCGATGGCTACACCTTC CASSLNRGDGYTF TRBJ1-2 TRBV27 . TRBD1
TGTGCCAGCAGTCTTGAGGGGACAGATATTATGAACACTGAAGCTTTCTTT CASSLEGTDIMNTEAFF TRBJ1-1 TRBV2 . TRBD1
TGTGCCAGTAGTAGGTCAGACGGAGGGACAGGGAGGCCTTCACCCCTCCACTTT CASSRSDGGTGRPSPLHF TRBJ1-6 TRBV19 . TRBD1
TGTGCTAGCAGCTTAGATAAGACAGGCTATGTCGATGGCTACACCTTC CASSLDKTGYVDGYTF TRBJ1-2 TRBV7-7 . .
TGCGCCAGCAGTGAAGGGACTAGCGGATACAATGAGCAGTTCTTC CASSEGTSGYNEQFF TRBJ2-1 TRBV10-1 . TRBD2
TGTGCCAGCACTCAAAAAAGCGGGCAGGGAGGAGGCTACACCTTC CASTQKSGQGGGYTF TRBJ1-2 TRBV7-8 . .
TGCGCCAGCAGACAAGAATCGACAGGGTTAGGCGAGCAGTACTTC CASRQESTGLGEQYF TRBJ2-7 TRBV4-3 . TRBD1
TGCGCCAGCAGCTCATACCTCAGGGGCGACGAGCAGTACTTC CASSSYLRGDEQYF TRBJ2-7 TRBV5-5 . .
. CAISSSGALAVEQFF TRBJ2-1 TRBV10-3 . .
TGTGCCAGCAGCTTCGACCCCGACTCAAGCTATGGCTACACCTTC CASSFDPDSSYGYTF TRBJ1-2 TRBV5-4 few .
TGTGCCAGCAGCGTAGAGGTAGCGGGAGGGAGTGAGCAGTTCTTC CASSVEVAGGSEQFF TRBJ2-1 TRBV9 . TRBD2
TGTGCCAGCAGCCAGGACAGTAGAGCCCAAGAGACCCAGTACTTC CASSQDSRAQETQYF TRBJ2-5 TRBV14 . .
TGTGCCAGCACTCTGACCCAGGGGGCTGGGTATGGCTACACCTTC CASTLTQGAGYGYTF TRBJ1-2 TRBV6-5 . TRBD1
TGTGCCAGCAGCTCGGGACTTTACAATGAGCAGTTCTTC CASSSGLYNEQFF TRBJ2-1 TRBV7-2 . .
TGTGCCAGCAGCGGGGGCGGGGCAGGCATCAATCAGCCCCAGCATTTT CASSGGGAGINQPQHF TRBJ1-5 TRBV9 . .
TGTGCCAGCAGCGTAGCGATCCAGCGGGGAAACACCGGGGAGCTGTTTTTT CASSVAIQRGNTGELFF TRBJ2-2 TRBV9 . TRBD2
TGTGCCAGCAGCTTAGGGACAGGGAGTGAAAAACTGTTTTTT CASSLGTGSEKLFF TRBJ1-4 TRBV7-8 . TRBD1
TGTGCCAGCAGCTCGGCCAATCCAGGGGATACGCAGTATTTT CASSSANPGDTQYF TRBJ2-3 TRBV7-2 . .
TGTGCCAGCAGTTACGGGACTAGCGGAAATGAGCAGTTCTTC CASSYGTSGNEQFF TRBJ2-1 TRBV6-2/TRBV6-3 . TRBD2
TGCAGCGTCGGAGGGGATACCTACAATGAGCAGTTCTTC CSVGGDTYNEQFF TRBJ2-1 TRBV29-1 . .
TGTGCCAGCAGTCCGAGCGGATACTACGAGCAGTACTTC CASSPSGYYEQYF TRBJ2-7 TRBV27 few .
TGTGCCAGCAGTTACCCCTATTACAGGGATGCGCTCTTC CASSYPYYRDALF TRBJ1-2 TRBV6-2/TRBV6-3 . .
TGTGCCAGCAGTTTTTGGGGGGGGTATCAGCCCCAGCATTTT CASSFWGGYQPQHF TRBJ1-5 TRBV27 . .
TGTGCCAGCAGCCACCTCATCCGGGAGTCGGGTAACGAGCAGTACTTC CASSHLIRESGNEQYF TRBJ2-7 TRBV14 once .
TGTGCCAGCAGCTCCCGGGACATCACCTACGAGCAGTACTTC CASSSRDITYEQYF TRBJ2-7 TRBV27 . .
TGTGCCAGTCAGGGACAGATCTACGAGCAGTACTTC CASQGQIYEQYF TRBJ2-7 TRBV3-1/TRBV3-2 . TRBD1
TGCGCCAGCAGCCAAGAAAGCGGGGGAACGAACACCGGGGAGCTGTTTTTT CASSQESGGTNTGELFF TRBJ2-2 TRBV4-3 few TRBD2
TGTGCCAGTAGCACGGGACAGACGGTCGAGCAGTACTTC CASSTGQTVEQYF TRBJ2-7 TRBV19 . TRBD1
TGTGCCAGCAGCTCCCGGACAGACACTGAAGCTTTCTTT CASSSRTDTEAFF TRBJ1-1 TRBV9 . .